These T cell receptor beta chains were read from a single sample in a study of regulatory T cells in long-lasting Graves disease. In TCRdb, the multiplex PCR reads were re-called with MiXCR into one record per CDR3 protein. The sample includes 300,000 to 400,000 distinct CDR3 sequences, over 15% of them seen just once. The material sequenced was peripheral blood mononuclear cells (PBMCs), taken at new diagnosis, from a patient treated with antithyroid drugs. Every receptor here comes from a female donor with Graves disease. Both conserved end residues are part of each CDR3. A D gene is named only where the DNA matches it firmly. Clone size, where shown, is once, few, many, or a class for clones that have expanded.

-	TRBJ2-5	-	TRBV29-1	CSVTRLRGQETQYF	TGCAGCGTTACCCGGCTCCGGGGTCAAGAGACCCAGTACTTC
-	TRBJ2-5	-	TRBV19	CASSIQNPSETQYF	TGTGCCAGTAGTATACAGAACCCATCGGAGACCCAGTACTTC
TRBD2	TRBJ2-3	-	TRBV29-1	CSVGVGGTSTDTQYF	TGCAGCGTTGGGGTGGGAGGGACCAGCACAGATACGCAGTATTTT
-	TRBJ2-1	few	TRBV24-1	CATRGAGLNEQFF	TGTGCCACCAGGGGGGCTGGACTCAATGAGCAGTTCTTC
TRBD1	TRBJ2-3	few	TRBV3-1	CASSRGQGADTQYF	TGTGCCAGCAGCCGTGGACAGGGGGCCGATACGCAGTATTTT
-	TRBJ2-5	many	TRBV24-1	CATSDSTRVSGETQYF	TGTGCCACCAGTGATTCCACCAGGGTATCTGGGGAGACCCAGTACTTC
-	TRBJ2-1	few	TRBV7-3	CASSLEAALPNEQFF	TGTGCCAGCAGCTTAGAAGCGGCTTTGCCCAATGAGCAGTTCTTC
-	TRBJ1-6	-	TRBV7-9	CASSPLSGGNSPLHF	TGTGCCAGCAGCCCACTTTCTGGGGGCAATTCACCCCTCCACTTT
-	TRBJ1-6	many	TRBV2	CASHGQRGRSSYNSPLHF	TGTGCCAGCCACGGCCAGCGCGGGAGAAGCTCCTATAATTCACCCCTCCACTTT
TRBD1	TRBJ1-6	many	TRBV20-1	CSARRGDNSPLHF	TGCAGTGCCCGCAGGGGGGATAATTCACCCCTCCACTTT
TRBD1	TRBJ2-7	many	TRBV7-9	CASSWTGGVKYF	TGTGCCAGCAGCTGGACAGGGGGCGTCAAGTACTTC
TRBD1	TRBJ2-5	many	TRBV18	CASSPILGQGVKTQYF	TGTGCCAGCTCACCAATTCTAGGACAGGGTGTTAAGACCCAGTACTTC
-	TRBJ2-1	few	TRBV7-9	CASSPDSLGNEQFF	TGTGCCAGCAGCCCCGACAGCCTAGGCAATGAGCAGTTCTTC
-	TRBJ2-1	many	TRBV27	CASSLYSGGNSYNEQFF	TGTGCCAGCAGTTTATATTCTGGCGGCAACTCCTACAATGAGCAGTTCTTC
-	TRBJ2-3	many	TRBV11-2	CASSLDRGPDTQYF	TGTGCCAGCAGCTTAGATCGGGGGCCAGATACGCAGTATTTT
TRBD2	TRBJ2-3	few	TRBV24-1	CATSDRSGTYGGVADTQYF	TGTGCCACCAGTGACAGGAGCGGGACCTACGGGGGGGTGGCGGATACGCAGTATTTT
-	TRBJ2-1	-	TRBV5-1	CASTGLSIGSYNEQFF	TGCGCCAGCACCGGACTTAGCATCGGGTCCTACAATGAGCAGTTCTTC
-	TRBJ1-3	many	TRBV28	CASIPLGEGYSGNTIYF	TGTGCCAGCATCCCCTTGGGGGAGGGGTACTCTGGAAACACCATATATTTT
TRBD2	TRBJ2-2	few	TRBV28	CASRPGGGELFF	TGTGCCAGCAGACCGGGGGGGGGGGAGCTGTTTTTT
-	TRBJ2-7	-	TRBV27	CASRIRGGEQYF	TGTGCCAGCAGAATCAGAGGTGGCGAGCAGTACTTC
-	TRBJ2-7	many	TRBV6-5	CASIHSRVRSYEQYF	TGTGCCAGCATTCACTCCAGGGTGCGGTCCTACGAGCAGTACTTC
-	TRBJ2-7	-	TRBV4-1	CASSPRPRGPSYEQYF	TGCGCCAGCAGCCCCAGACCGAGGGGACCTTCCTACGAGCAGTACTTC
-	TRBJ2-1	many	TRBV6-5	CASSYEDTSSYNEQFF	TGTGCCAGCAGTTACGAGGACACGAGCTCCTACAATGAGCAGTTCTTC
TRBD2	TRBJ2-3	many	TRBV10-2	CASKPSGSTDTQYF	TGCGCCAGCAAACCTAGCGGTAGCACAGATACGCAGTATTTT
TRBD1	TRBJ1-4	many	TRBV5-1	CASSYRAGTDEKLFF	TGCGCCAGCAGCTACCGTGCCGGGACAGATGAAAAACTGTTTTTT
-	TRBJ2-1	-	TRBV7-9	CASSFFPRTYNEQFF	TGTGCCAGCAGCTTCTTCCCGCGGACATACAATGAGCAGTTCTTC
-	TRBJ2-6	few	TRBV28	CASSLNSGANVLTF	TGTGCCAGCAGTTTAAACTCTGGGGCCAACGTCCTGACTTTC
-	TRBJ2-3	few	TRBV28	CASTPSGDTQYF	TGTGCCAGCACCCCTAGTGGGGATACGCAGTATTTT
TRBD2	TRBJ2-3	many	TRBV5-1	CASGTSGTLTDTQYF	TGCGCCAGCGGGACTAGCGGGACCCTCACAGATACGCAGTATTTT
TRBD1	TRBJ1-2	many	TRBV6-1	CASSEARRQGRYGYTF	TGTGCCAGCAGTGAAGCTAGGAGACAGGGGAGATATGGCTACACCTTC
TRBD1	TRBJ2-7	many	TRBV19	CASSTQTRDRVPYEQYF	TGTGCCAGTAGCACCCAAACCCGGGACAGGGTTCCCTACGAGCAGTACTTC
TRBD1	TRBJ2-2	many	TRBV6-5	CASSWTGGLSTGELFF	TGTGCCAGCAGTTGGACAGGGGGCCTTAGCACCGGGGAGCTGTTTTTT
TRBD2	TRBJ2-5	many	TRBV20-1	CSAKHRGGTGGETQYF	TGCAGTGCTAAACACCGGGGGGGGACGGGAGGCGAGACCCAGTACTTC
TRBD2	TRBJ2-1	-	TRBV11-2	CASSTGTSWNEQFF	TGTGCCAGCAGCACAGGGACTAGCTGGAATGAGCAGTTCTTC
-	TRBJ2-1	many	TRBV12-3/TRBV12-4	CASSHQQDYANEQFF	TGCGCCAGCAGTCACCAGCAGGACTATGCTAATGAGCAGTTCTTC
TRBD2	TRBJ2-1	many	TRBV19	CASSKGGSLAWDEQFF	TGTGCCAGTAGTAAGGGCGGGAGCCTCGCATGGGATGAGCAGTTCTTC
TRBD2	TRBJ2-3	many	TRBV19	CASSTGLTDTQYF	TGTGCCAGTAGTACGGGACTAACAGATACGCAGTATTTT
TRBD1	TRBJ2-5	many	TRBV27	CASSLKTGEETQYF	TGTGCCAGCAGTCTAAAGACAGGGGAAGAGACCCAGTACTTC
-	TRBJ2-1	-	TRBV2	CASSEMEGNSYNEQFF	TGTGCCAGCAGTGAAATGGAGGGAAACTCCTACAATGAGCAGTTCTTC
TRBD2	TRBJ2-2	-	TRBV9	CASSQGLAGGRRTGELFF	TGTGCCAGCAGCCAGGGGCTAGCGGGAGGTCGGAGGACCGGGGAGCTGTTTTTT
-	TRBJ2-3	many	TRBV24-1	CATSVAGPDTQYF	TGTGCCACCAGTGTGGCGGGACCAGATACGCAGTATTTT
-	TRBJ2-1	many	TRBV7-2	CASSFQGFLGEQFF	TGTGCCAGCAGCTTCCAGGGGTTTTTGGGTGAGCAGTTCTTC
-	TRBJ2-3	many	TRBV12-3/TRBV12-4	CASGYRPDTQYF	TGTGCCAGCGGGTACAGGCCAGATACGCAGTATTTT
-	TRBJ2-5	many	TRBV28	CASSLDGDGGGGTQYF	TGTGCCAGCAGTTTAGATGGCGACGGCGGCGGTGGGACCCAGTACTTC
TRBD1	TRBJ2-7	-	TRBV5-1	CASSWSGTGTYEQYF	TGCGCCAGCAGCTGGTCCGGGACAGGGACCTACGAGCAGTACTTC
-	TRBJ1-2	many	TRBV27	CASSPTPPGRYGYTF	TGTGCCAGCAGTCCCACCCCCCCAGGGCGGTATGGCTACACCTTC
-	TRBJ1-2	many	TRBV6-2/TRBV6-3	CASMVRGNYGYTF	TGTGCCAGCATGGTCAGGGGTAACTATGGCTACACCTTC
TRBD1	TRBJ2-1	-	TRBV11-2	CASSSLGTGEANEQFF	TGTGCCAGCAGCTCGCTAGGGACAGGGGAGGCGAATGAGCAGTTCTTC
-	TRBJ2-1	many	TRBV12-5	CASGLNHNEQFF	TGTGCTAGTGGTTTGAACCACAATGAGCAGTTCTTC
-	TRBJ1-2	-	TRBV12-3/TRBV12-4	CASSSPQGTYGYTF	TGTGCCAGCAGTTCCCCCCAGGGTACCTATGGCTACACCTTC
-	TRBJ1-5	many	TRBV2	CASSAGLGSQPQHF	TGTGCCAGCAGTGCCGGGTTAGGGAGTCAGCCCCAGCATTTT
TRBD1	TRBJ2-1	many	TRBV11-3	CASSSGQGKNQFF	TGTGCCAGCAGCTCGGGACAGGGAAAGAACCAGTTCTTC